The rows below give T cell receptor beta chains drawn from one sample of a study of beta chain features in type 1 diabetes. Assay used: immunoSEQ multiplex PCR; TCRdb lists only in-frame clones, some missing. Of 200,000 to 250,000 clones detected, roughly 11% appear once; the ten largest clones hold approximately 1.3%. Material: central memory CD4+ T cells from blood. Receptor source: a man aged 18 to 35 in good health. Each CDR3 is given with its conserved first and last residue. The order of the fields is CDR3 length, J gene, clone size, V gene, D gene, CDR3 protein, CDR3 DNA. D genes are given only for firm matches. Expanded clones get a size class; other rows say once, few or many, or leave the size out.

CDR3 length: 13; J gene: TRBJ2-7; clone size: many; V gene: TRBV10-3; D gene: NA; CDR3 protein: CAIRPGTDYEQYF; CDR3 DNA: TGTGCCATCAGACCCGGGACGGACTACGAGCAGTACTTC
CDR3 length: 18; J gene: TRBJ2-7; clone size: few; V gene: TRBV7-8; D gene: TRBD2; CDR3 protein: CASSPPLGRTSGSYEQYF; CDR3 DNA: TGTGCCAGCAGCCCACCCCTCGGTCGGACTAGCGGGAGCTACGAGCAGTACTTC
CDR3 length: 15; J gene: TRBJ1-2; clone size: few; V gene: TRBV6-6; D gene: NA; CDR3 protein: CASSYPADGQSGYTF; CDR3 DNA: TGTGCCAGCAGTTACCCCGCAGACGGGCAAAGTGGCTACACCTTC
CDR3 length: 16; J gene: TRBJ2-7; clone size: NA; V gene: TRBV5-4; D gene: TRBD2; CDR3 protein: CASSLVSSGPSYEQYF; CDR3 DNA: TGTGCCAGCAGCTTGGTGTCTAGCGGGCCCTCCTACGAGCAGTACTTC
CDR3 length: 11; J gene: TRBJ2-1; clone size: few; V gene: TRBV4-3; D gene: NA; CDR3 protein: CASRHRQEQFF; CDR3 DNA: TGCGCCAGCAGACATAGACAGGAGCAGTTCTTC
CDR3 length: 14; J gene: TRBJ2-5; clone size: NA; V gene: TRBV9; D gene: NA; CDR3 protein: CASSVAWDAETQYF; CDR3 DNA: TGTGCCAGCAGCGTAGCCTGGGATGCGGAGACCCAGTACTTC
CDR3 length: 15; J gene: TRBJ2-7; clone size: few; V gene: TRBV6-5; D gene: TRBD2; CDR3 protein: CASSRLGRAGVLPYF; CDR3 DNA: TGTGCCAGCAGCCGCCTGGGACGAGCGGGAGTACTTCCGTACTTC
CDR3 length: 16; J gene: TRBJ2-1; clone size: few; V gene: TRBV21-1; D gene: NA; CDR3 protein: CASSKHKREGHNEQFF; CDR3 DNA: TGTGCCAGCAGCAAGCATAAGCGGGAGGGCCACAATGAGCAGTTCTTC
CDR3 length: 15; J gene: TRBJ2-2; clone size: once; V gene: TRBV7-3; D gene: TRBD1; CDR3 protein: CASSLGTGSGGELFF; CDR3 DNA: TGTGCCAGCAGCCTAGGGACAGGGTCAGGCGGGGAGCTGTTTTTT
CDR3 length: 14; J gene: TRBJ1-3; clone size: NA; V gene: TRBV30; D gene: NA; CDR3 protein: CAWSVNSHRNTIYF; CDR3 DNA: TGTGCCTGGAGTGTGAACAGCCACCGAAACACCATATATTTT
CDR3 length: 14; J gene: TRBJ2-2; clone size: NA; V gene: TRBV5-4; D gene: NA; CDR3 protein: CASSRDSNTGELFF; CDR3 DNA: TGTGCCAGCAGCCGAGATTCGAACACCGGGGAGCTGTTTTTT